These T cell receptor beta chains were read from a single sample in a study of tumor-infiltrating lymphocytes in oesophageal squamous cell carcinoma. TCRdb independently ran MiXCR on the PCR reads; one entry per CDR3 protein. The sample shows roughly 21,000 distinct CDR3 sequences, around two fifths of them seen only once. Sequencing was carried out using esophageal tumor tissue. Receptor source: a male donor with esophageal squamous cell carcinoma. Both conserved end residues are part of each CDR3. The D gene is left open where the match is weak. The size of a clone is reported for some rows only, either as once, few or many, or as a class for expanded clones.

cdr3_aa,cdr3_nt,clone_size,j_call,d_call,v_call
CASSLVGSNQPQHF,TGTGCCAGCAGCTTGGTAGGTAGCAATCAGCCCCAGCATTTT,many,TRBJ1-5,.,TRBV5-6
CASSLTSRGTEAFF,TGCGCCAGCAGCTTGACGTCCAGGGGAACTGAAGCTTTCTTT,many,TRBJ1-1,.,TRBV5-1
CASRVDYYGYTF,TGTGCCAGCAGGGTAGACTACTATGGCTACACCTTC,medium-sized,TRBJ1-2,.,TRBV7-6
CASSYSGRDRGLSTDTQYF,TGTGCCAGCAGTTACTCCGGCCGGGACAGGGGGCTGAGCACAGATACGCAGTATTTT,.,TRBJ2-3,TRBD1,TRBV6-2/TRBV6-3
CASSPAGTQYF,TGTGCCAGCAGCCCTGCGGGTACGCAGTATTTT,few,TRBJ2-3,.,TRBV2
CSANQETQYF,TGCAGTGCGAATCAAGAGACCCAGTACTTC,.,TRBJ2-5,.,TRBV20-1
CASSQEGPSQDTQYF,TGCGCCAGCAGCCAAGAAGGGCCGTCACAAGATACGCAGTATTTT,.,TRBJ2-3,.,TRBV4-1
CASSLGASNEQFF,TGTGCTAGCAGCTTAGGGGCTAGCAATGAGCAGTTCTTC,.,TRBJ2-1,.,TRBV7-7
CASSYLVGYEQYF,TGTGCCAGCAGTTACTTAGTTGGGTACGAGCAGTACTTC,many,TRBJ2-7,.,TRBV6-6
CASSLLDRDSGEQYF,TGTGCCAGCAGCTTACTGGACAGGGATTCCGGCGAGCAGTACTTC,many,TRBJ2-7,TRBD1,TRBV11-2
CASSLGQTNTEAFF,TGTGCCAGCAGCCTTGGACAGACGAACACTGAAGCTTTCTTT,.,TRBJ1-1,.,TRBV7-4
CASSGAYTDTQYF,TGTGCCAGCAGCGGAGCGTACACAGATACGCAGTATTTT,.,TRBJ2-3,.,TRBV7-3
CASSLVGEGNQPQHF,TGTGCCAGCAGCTTAGTAGGGGAGGGCAATCAGCCCCAGCATTTT,medium-sized,TRBJ1-5,.,TRBV7-2
CASSGGSSGGGFGTQYF,TGTGCCAGCAGTGGCGGGAGTAGCGGGGGAGGGTTCGGGACCCAGTACTTC,.,TRBJ2-5,TRBD2,TRBV2
CASSETQGQGISKQYF,TGTGCCAGCAGTGAAACCCAGGGACAGGGGATCAGTAAGCAGTACTTC,.,TRBJ2-7,TRBD1,TRBV28
CATRGQDSSGELFF,TGTGCCACCAGGGGACAGGATTCTTCCGGGGAGCTGTTTTTT,many,TRBJ2-2,TRBD1,TRBV24-1
CASSEGTAHNSPLHF,TGTGCCAGCAGTGAAGGGACAGCCCATAATTCACCCCTCCACTTT,medium-sized,TRBJ1-6,TRBD1,TRBV25-1
CASSSQTGLHEQYF,TGCGCCAGCAGCTCCCAGACAGGTCTCCACGAGCAGTACTTC,many,TRBJ2-7,.,TRBV5-1
CASSYSNGWDGYTF,TGTGCCAGCAGTTACTCGAACGGGTGGGATGGCTACACCTTC,many,TRBJ1-2,.,TRBV6-2/TRBV6-3
CATSLRRGFQPQHF,TGTGCCACCAGTCTCCGGCGAGGTTTTCAGCCCCAGCATTTT,.,TRBJ1-5,.,TRBV15
CASTAGTARGTQYF,TGTGCCAGCACTGCCGGGACCGCACGAGGAACCCAGTACTTC,many,TRBJ2-5,.,TRBV6-1
CSASLPKNHDVSYNEQFF,TGCAGTGCTAGTTTGCCCAAAAATCACGACGTCTCCTACAATGAGCAGTTCTTC,.,TRBJ2-1,.,TRBV20-1
CASSLLRQGANTEAFF,TGTGCCAGCAGCTTATTAAGGCAGGGGGCGAACACTGAAGCTTTCTTT,once,TRBJ1-1,TRBD1,TRBV7-8
CASSLFPGELFF,TGTGCCAGCAGCTTGTTTCCCGGGGAGCTGTTTTTT,many,TRBJ2-2,.,TRBV5-4
CASSFSPFEQYF,TGTGCCAGCAGTTTTTCCCCGTTCGAGCAGTACTTC,.,TRBJ2-7,.,TRBV12-3/TRBV12-4
CASSPRTGQGSLETQYF,TGTGCCAGCTCACCCCGAACGGGACAGGGGTCGTTGGAGACCCAGTACTTC,many,TRBJ2-5,TRBD1,TRBV18
CASKSHGGDEQFF,TGTGCCAGCAAATCGCACGGGGGGGATGAGCAGTTCTTC,few,TRBJ2-1,TRBD2,TRBV6-1
CASSQNEKLFF,TGTGCCAGCAGTCAAAATGAAAAACTGTTTTTT,.,TRBJ1-4,.,TRBV28
CASSMRRNGINYGYTF,TGTGCCAGTAGTATGAGGAGGAACGGAATTAACTATGGCTACACCTTC,.,TRBJ1-2,.,TRBV19
CASSSDIYNSPIHF,TGTGCCAGCAGCTCGGACATTTATAATTCACCCATCCATTTT,.,TRBJ1-6,.,TRBV7-2
CASSLDLENEQFF,TGTGCCAGCAGCCTGGACCTTGAAAATGAGCAGTTCTTC,medium-sized,TRBJ2-1,.,TRBV7-3
CASSLVTKTDTQYF,TGTGCCAGCAGCTTAGTAACTAAAACAGATACGCAGTATTTT,.,TRBJ2-3,.,TRBV7-2
CASSLIWARDQETQYF,TGTGCCAGCAGCTTAATTTGGGCCCGTGACCAAGAGACCCAGTACTTC,many,TRBJ2-5,.,TRBV7-9
CASSLSRGGGELFF,TGTGCCAGCAGTTTATCGAGGGGCGGAGGGGAGCTGTTTTTT,.,TRBJ2-2,.,TRBV27
CASSFNSAGGFETQYF,TGTGCCAGCAGCTTTAATTCGGCGGGGGGTTTTGAGACCCAGTACTTC,many,TRBJ2-5,TRBD2,TRBV11-2
CASSTFEGVEGGSPLHF,TGTGCCAGCAGTACCTTTGAAGGGGTGGAGGGAGGCTCACCCCTCCACTTT,many,TRBJ1-6,.,TRBV6-1
CASSLGGFGEIIRALHF,TGTGCCAGCAGTTTAGGGGGGTTTGGGGAAATAATTCGCGCCCTCCACTTT,many,TRBJ1-6,.,TRBV27
CASSIYLLGLAGGSYNEQFF,TGTGCCAGTAGTATTTATTTGTTGGGACTAGCGGGAGGGTCCTACAATGAGCAGTTCTTC,many,TRBJ2-1,TRBD2,TRBV19
CASSKETSSYNEQFF,TGTGCCAGCAGTAAGGAGACGAGCTCCTACAATGAGCAGTTCTTC,many,TRBJ2-1,.,TRBV6-1
CASSPRGTGSREQYF,TGTGCCAGTAGTCCCCGCGGGACAGGGTCTCGGGAGCAGTACTTC,few,TRBJ2-7,TRBD1,TRBV19
CASSLGTNTDTQYF,TGCGCCAGCAGCTTGGGAACCAACACAGATACGCAGTATTTT,.,TRBJ2-3,.,TRBV5-1
CASSPYRTELQETQYF,TGTGCCAGCAGTCCCTACCGGACCGAGTTACAAGAGACCCAGTACTTC,.,TRBJ2-5,.,TRBV28
CASSFLTLDTEAFF,TGTGCCAGCAGCTTCCTGACTTTGGACACTGAAGCTTTCTTT,.,TRBJ1-1,.,TRBV7-3
CASSWDLAGGLETQYF,TGTGCCAGCAGCTGGGACTTAGCGGGGGGTTTAGAGACCCAGTACTTC,.,TRBJ2-5,TRBD2,TRBV5-4
CATRGDSPLHF,TGTGCCACCAGGGGCGATTCACCCCTCCACTTT,many,TRBJ1-6,.,TRBV10-3
CASSGGQGKNNEQFF,TGTGCCAGTAGTGGGGGACAGGGAAAGAACAATGAGCAGTTCTTC,many,TRBJ2-1,TRBD1,TRBV19